In its sample, the clone carrying this T cell receptor (beta chain) was seen a few times. The target antigen is unknown. The data were obtained in a study of spatial heterogeneity in lung cancer. About the study: Matched bulk RNA-seq gave a T cell module score that correlated strongly with tumor-region TCR transcript counts. Across the raw uncorrected reads, a unique TCR and UMI combination was observed, on average, more than ten times.

TCRdb re-called the 5' RACE reads through MiXCR, storing one row per CDR3 protein. Among 25,000 to 30,000 distinct CDR3 sequences listed, less than 9% were seen once. Looked up from germline, CDR1 is MNHEY and CDR2 is SVGEGT. Trimming cost V 6 bases and J 1 base; bases outside gene matches: 5. The CDR3 is 16 amino acids. The study, taken as a whole, reports: Ubiquitous nonsynonymous mutations were tracked by counts of ubiquitous expanded TCRs, and regional ones by counts of regional expanded TCRs. How many expanded intratumoral alpha and beta TCRs were present tracked the tumor mutation count, which was a count of nonsynonymous mutations.

Described time point: sample taken at primary tumor resection. TCRs were sequenced from unsorted whole RNA of tumor, nontumor lung or PBMC. The input for sequencing was lung tumor tissue, taken at surgery. This receptor was obtained from a male donor with early-stage non-small cell lung cancer. The chain links TRBV6-2 or TRBV6-3 to TRBJ2-6; 8 bases agree with TRBD1. The CDR3 spells CASRVQGESGANVLTF. CDR3 bases: TGTGCCAGCAGAGTACAGGGGGAATCTGGGGCCAACGTCCTGACTTTC.